Sequencing of this TCR beta chain was carried out in a study of blood T cell repertoires in COVID-19. About the research overall: T cells, B-cell-depleted T cells, or PBMCs supplied cDNA or gDNA.

Germline V lookup: CDR1 SGDLS, CDR2 YYNGEE. The V end was cut by 3 bases, the J end by 7 bases, with 7 bases between. This CDR3 has 12 residues. In the original processing: Reference gene primer amplification yielded estimated nucleated cell counts. Method: immunoSEQ multiplex PCR; TCRdb's copy keeps in-frame clones and lacks some. The DNA was the basis for D and trimming; V, J and clone size are from that table. The sample has more than 95,000 clones, 65% to 90% seen once. This sequence joins TRBV9 and TRBJ1-4; perhaps TRBD1 as D (5 bases). This TCR derives from a man between 50 and 59 years old with acute or convalescent COVID-19. Sequenced material: peripheral blood. The CDR3 spells CASSDGAEKLFF. The CDR3 DNA reads TGTGCCAGCAGCGATGGGGCTGAAAAACTGTTTTTT.